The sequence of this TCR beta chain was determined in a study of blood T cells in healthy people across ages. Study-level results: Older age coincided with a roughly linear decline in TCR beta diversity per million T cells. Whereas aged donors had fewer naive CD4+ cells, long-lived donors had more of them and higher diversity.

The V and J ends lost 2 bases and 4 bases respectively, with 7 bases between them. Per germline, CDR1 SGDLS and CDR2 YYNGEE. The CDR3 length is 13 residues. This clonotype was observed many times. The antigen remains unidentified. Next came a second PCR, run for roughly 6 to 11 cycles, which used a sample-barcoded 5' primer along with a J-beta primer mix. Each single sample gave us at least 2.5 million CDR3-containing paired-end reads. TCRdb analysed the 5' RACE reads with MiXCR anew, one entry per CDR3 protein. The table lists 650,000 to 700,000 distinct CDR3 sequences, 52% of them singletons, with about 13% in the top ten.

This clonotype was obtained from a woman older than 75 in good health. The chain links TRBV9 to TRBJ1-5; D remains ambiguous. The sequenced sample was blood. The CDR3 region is CASSVDGNQPQHF. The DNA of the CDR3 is TGTGCCAGCAGCGTGGACGGGAATCAGCCCCAGCATTTT.